Presented here are 22 T cell receptor beta chains from one specimen sequenced in a study of CD4 T cells in relation to SARS-CoV-2 and coronaviruses. Repertoires were generated with immunoSEQ multiplex PCR, while TCRdb's copy carries only in-frame clones and drops some. In the table there are about 18,000 clones, 70% to 80% of which are singletons. Their target antigens are unknown. Before the COVID-19 pandemic, during about 2010-2018, CD4+ T cells were taken from unexposed donors. Isolation of CD4+ T cells took place after approximately eleven days in culture. The sequencing input was CD4+ T cells from PBMCs, cultured in vitro. These receptors all stem from a human donor in good health.

J is TRBJ2-6 and V is TRBV30; maybe TRBD2 (5 bases). Trimming removed 7 bases from V and 1 base from J, with 20 bases in between. This CDR3 comprises 17 residues. The germline gives CDR1 GTSNPN, CDR2 SVGIG (reference sequence). CDR3 DNA: TGTGCCTCCCGACGAGGGCGGCTTATGTCTGGGGCCAACGTCCTGACTTTC. Encoded protein: CASRRGRLMSGANVLTF.

V gene TRBV10-3 combines with J gene TRBJ2-3; D remains ambiguous. The ends were cut back, 2 bases at V and 6 bases at J, with 9 bases in the middle. The CDR3 has 13 amino acids. CDR1 is ENHRY and CDR2 is SYGVKD in the germline V gene. CDR3 in DNA: TGTGCCATCAGTGAGAGTGAGAGGGATACGCAGTATTTT. Residues: CAISESERDTQYF.

The V gene is TRBV7-3, the J gene TRBJ2-7; D might be TRBD1 (5 bases). The CDR3 runs 13 residues. Germline CDR1 and CDR2: SGHTA and FQGTGA. Trimming removed 3 bases from V and 2 bases from J, with 8 bases in between. The CDR3 bases are TGTGCCAGCAGCTTTGGCAGGGCCTACGAGCAGTACTTC. This codes for CASSFGRAYEQYF.

The V and J genes are TRBV5-6 and TRBJ1-4, with D perhaps matching TRBD1 (5 bases). Per germline, CDR1 SGHDT and CDR2 YYEEEE. This CDR3 region has 16 residues. Trimming removed 1 base at V and 5 bases at J, with 15 bases between. CDR3 sequence reads: CASSLLGAAGNEKLFF. In DNA form, the CDR3 reads TGTGCCAGCAGCTTGTTAGGGGCAGCGGGAAATGAAAAACTGTTTTTT. Full variable domain (rest looked up from reference TRBV5-6 and TRBJ1-4): DAGVTQSPTHLIKTRGQQVTLRCSPKSGHDTVSWYQQALGQGPQFIFQYYEEEERQRGNFPDRFSGHQFPNYSSELNVNALLLGDSALYLCASSLLGAAGNEKLFFGSGTQLSVL.

This clone was picked up a small number of times. CDR3 sequence: CASSPSTDMNTEAFF. CDR3 in DNA: TGTGCCAGCAGTCCCTCGACTGACATGAACACTGAAGCTTTCTTT. The chain uses TRBV28 and TRBJ1-1; D unclear. Per germline, CDR1 MDHEN and CDR2 SYDVKM. Between the trimmed V and J ends, which lost 5 bases and 0 bases, there was a span of 13 bases. CDR3 length: 15 residues.

J is TRBJ2-1 and V is TRBV27, with 8 bases that match TRBD2. The CDR3 runs 14 residues. V dropped 2 bases and J dropped 7; count of bases not matched to a gene: 4. The germline gives CDR1 MNHEY, CDR2 SMNVEV (reference sequence). The CDR3 DNA follows: TGTGCCAGCAGTTTAGCGGGAGGTTCGAATGAGCAGTTCTTC. Amino acids: CASSLAGGSNEQFF.

The chain links TRBV2 to TRBJ1-1; D uncertain. CDR3 size: 14 residues. The ends were cut back, 5 bases at V and 2 bases at J, with 12 bases in the middle. Germline loops: CDR1 SNHLY, CDR2 FYNNEI. The CDR3 here is CASSIETLNTEAFF. DNA of the CDR3: TGTGCCAGCAGTATTGAGACACTTAACACTGAAGCTTTCTTT.

The CDR3 is CASSSSAPSGGADTQYF. CDR3 in DNA: TGTGCCAGCTCAAGCTCGGCCCCTAGCGGGGGCGCAGATACGCAGTATTTT. The gene calls are TRBV18 and TRBJ2-3, with 10 bases lining up with TRBD2. Germline CDR1 KGHSH, CDR2 LQKENI. The CDR3 consists of 17 residues. The V segment lost 5 bases and the J segment 4 bases; nucleotides outside the gene matches: 12.

The V call is TRBV5-6, the J call TRBJ2-1; D may be TRBD2 (6 bases). V was cut by 0 bases and J by 5 bases, with 9 bases left in between. CDR1 is SGHDT, CDR2 YYEEEE, per germline. CDR3 length: 14 residues. CDR3 in amino acids: CASSLAGSDNEQFF. For the CDR3, the DNA is TGTGCCAGCAGCTTGGCCGGGAGTGACAATGAGCAGTTCTTC.

CDR3 amino acids: CASSLLAGGADTQYF. In DNA, the CDR3 is TGTGCCAGTAGTTTATTAGCGGGAGGGGCAGATACGCAGTATTTT. V gene TRBV19 combines with J gene TRBJ2-3, with 11 bases matching TRBD2. With 5 bases clipped from V and 4 bases from J, the junction kept 5 bases outside the gene matches. The CDR3 consists of 15 residues. Germline V gene data show CDR1 as LNHDA and CDR2 as SQIVND (reference sequence). Filled out from reference TRBV19 and TRBJ2-3, the complete variable domain reads DGGITQSPKYLFRKEGQNVTLSCEQNLNHDAMYWYRQDPGQGLRLIYYSQIVNDFQKGDIAEGYSVSREKKESFPLTVTSAQKNPTAFYLCASSLLAGGADTQYFGPGTRLTVL.

The rearrangement uses TRBV7-9 and TRBJ2-1, with 8 bases identical to TRBD2. Germline V gene sequence: CDR1 SEHNR, CDR2 FQNEAQ (reference sequence). Germline trimming cut 2 bases from V and 3 bases from J; bases unmatched to any gene: 12. The length of the CDR3 is 18 residues. CDR3 protein: CASSLTGGASDFYNEQFF. The CDR3 DNA sequence: TGTGCCAGCAGCTTAACCGGGGGGGCCTCGGATTTCTACAATGAGCAGTTCTTC.

This chain links TRBV7-9 with TRBJ1-2, with a possible D match to TRBD1 (5 bases). The CDR3 runs to 13 residues. Looked up from germline, CDR1 is SEHNR and CDR2 is FQNEAQ (reference sequence). Trimming removed 2 bases at V and 5 bases at J, with 9 bases between. The chain's CDR3 is CASSLQGRYGYTF. DNA of the CDR3: TGTGCCAGCAGCTTACAGGGTCGGTATGGCTACACCTTC.

The chain employs TRBV30 and TRBJ1-6; 10 bases match TRBD1. The CDR3 consists of 15 residues. The ends lost 0 bases at V and 8 bases at J; junction bases unmatched: 4. CDR1 is GTSNPN, CDR2 SVGIG, per germline (reference sequence). The DNA for the CDR3 is TGTGCCTGGAGTGTAACGGGACAGGGGCATTCACCCCTCCACTTT. As protein: CAWSVTGQGHSPLHF.

This clone was observed a handful of times. The chain joins TRBV28 to TRBJ2-6, with a possible D match to TRBD2 (6 bases). V lost 6 bases, J lost 1 base, and 22 bases lay in between. This CDR3 region has 19 residues. The germline V gene encodes CDR1 MDHEN and CDR2 SYDVKM. CDR3 residues: CASSPDGQEGFSGANVLTF. The CDR3 DNA sequence: TGTGCCAGCAGCCCCGATGGTCAGGAGGGGTTTTCTGGGGCCAACGTCCTGACTTTC.

The chain employs TRBV9 and TRBJ2-2; TRBD2 matches 8 bases. Germline CDR1 reads SGDLS; CDR2 reads YYNGEE. This CDR3 has 16 residues. Germline trimming cut 0 bases from V and 4 bases from J; bases unmatched to any gene: 5. In nucleotides, the CDR3 is TGTGCCAGCAGCGTAGACCTAGCGGGCGCCACCGGGGAGCTGTTTTTT. The encoded protein is CASSVDLAGATGELFF.

V gene TRBV13 combines with J gene TRBJ2-3; TRBD2 is a possible D gene (6 bases). There are 16 residues in the CDR3. The germline V gene has CDR1 PRHDT and CDR2 FYEKMQ (reference sequence). Trimming took off 6 bases at V and 5 bases at J, with 21 bases between the two ends. The CDR3 protein is CASRYTFGGFEDTQYF. CDR3 DNA: TGTGCCAGCAGATACACGTTCGGGGGTTTCGAAGATACGCAGTATTTT. The complete variable domain, with remaining parts taken from reference TRBV13 and TRBJ2-3, reads AAGVIQSPRHLIKEKRETATLKCYPIPRHDTVYWYQQGPGQDPQFLISFYEKMQSDKGSIPDRFSAQQFSDYHSELNMSSLELGDSALYFCASRYTFGGFEDTQYFGPGTRLTVL.

The rearrangement links TRBV5-6 to TRBJ2-1, with D possibly matching TRBD2 (5 bases). CDR1 and CDR2 from the germline V gene are SGHDT and YYEEEE. V was pared by 0 bases and J by 4 bases, with 11 bases between. The CDR3 runs to 15 residues. The CDR3 region is CASSLAGAVYNEQFF. In DNA, the CDR3 is TGTGCCAGCAGCTTGGCCGGAGCGGTATACAATGAGCAGTTCTTC.

The V and J genes are TRBV13 and TRBJ2-7; 7 bases match TRBD2. The CDR3 spans 14 residues. Per germline, CDR1 PRHDT and CDR2 FYEKMQ (reference sequence). J lost 4 bases, V lost 3 bases, and 6 bases had no gene match. The DNA for the CDR3 is TGTGCCAGCAGCTTCGGGGCGGGAGTTTACGAGCAGTACTTC. It translates to CASSFGAGVYEQYF.

V and J are TRBV24-1 and TRBJ1-4; 7 bases are shared with TRBD1. Germline trimming cut 4 bases from V and 5 bases from J; bases unmatched to any gene: 6. Germline V gene sequence: CDR1 KGHDR, CDR2 SFDVKD. The CDR3 sequence is 15 residues long. The CDR3: CATSEGTDKNEKLFF. The CDR3 bases are TGTGCCACCAGTGAAGGGACAGACAAAAATGAAAAACTGTTTTTT.

J is TRBJ2-2 and V is TRBV24-1; perhaps TRBD1 as D (5 bases). The CDR3 covers 14 residues. V was clipped by 5 bases and J by 4 bases, with 10 bases between them. Germline V gives CDR1 KGHDR, CDR2 SFDVKD. DNA of the CDR3: TGTGCCACCAGTGCCCTGACAGCCACCGGGGAGCTGTTTTTT. Its protein product is CATSALTATGELFF.

CDR3 region: CASSQEGISSGNTIYF. In DNA form, the CDR3 reads TGCGCCAGCAGCCAAGAAGGCATTAGCTCTGGAAACACCATATATTTT. This chain links TRBV4-1 with TRBJ1-3; D gene unclear. V was cut by 0 bases and J by 0 bases, with 9 bases left in between. Germline assignment: CDR1 MGHRA and CDR2 YSYEKL. The CDR3 covers 16 residues.

This clone ranks as medium-sized. The chain recombines TRBV19 with TRBJ1-3; D ambiguous. This CDR3 has 13 amino acids. Per germline, CDR1 LNHDA and CDR2 SQIVND (reference sequence). V dropped 7 bases and J dropped 0 bases, with 7 bases sitting between them. The CDR3 loop is CASTKSSGNTIYF. The CDR3 nucleotides read TGTGCCAGTACAAAAAGCTCTGGAAACACCATATATTTT.